This T cell receptor beta chain emerged from a study of Graves' ophthalmopathy and Graves' hyperthyroidism. Points from the study as a whole: With a specificity of 72.22% and a sensitivity of roughly 71%, the model predicted ophthalmopathy progression.

The CDR3 length is 17 residues. The V end was cut by 1 base, the J end by 3 bases, with 21 bases between. CDR1 and CDR2 (germline): SQVTM, ANQGSEA. From RNA, the CDR3 regions of TCR beta chains were amplified and sequenced. The library came from an HTBI-primed first-round RT-PCR and a second-round multiplex PCR. MiXCR was run by TCRdb on the multiplex PCR reads, yielding one entry per CDR3 protein. In the table there are a few hundred thousand distinct CDR3 sequences, less than 45% of which are singletons. Concerning this clonotype: Its antigen is unknown.

This clonotype originated in an adult man with Graves' hyperthyroidism. The sequenced sample was peripheral blood or thyroid tissue (not recorded which). This chain connects TRBV29-1 to TRBJ1-1, with D perhaps TRBD1 (5 bases). The CDR3 DNA follows: TGCAGCGTTGAAGCGGGGGGAGCGAACACCGGGGACACTGAAGCTTTCTTT. As protein: CSVEAGGANTGDTEAFF.